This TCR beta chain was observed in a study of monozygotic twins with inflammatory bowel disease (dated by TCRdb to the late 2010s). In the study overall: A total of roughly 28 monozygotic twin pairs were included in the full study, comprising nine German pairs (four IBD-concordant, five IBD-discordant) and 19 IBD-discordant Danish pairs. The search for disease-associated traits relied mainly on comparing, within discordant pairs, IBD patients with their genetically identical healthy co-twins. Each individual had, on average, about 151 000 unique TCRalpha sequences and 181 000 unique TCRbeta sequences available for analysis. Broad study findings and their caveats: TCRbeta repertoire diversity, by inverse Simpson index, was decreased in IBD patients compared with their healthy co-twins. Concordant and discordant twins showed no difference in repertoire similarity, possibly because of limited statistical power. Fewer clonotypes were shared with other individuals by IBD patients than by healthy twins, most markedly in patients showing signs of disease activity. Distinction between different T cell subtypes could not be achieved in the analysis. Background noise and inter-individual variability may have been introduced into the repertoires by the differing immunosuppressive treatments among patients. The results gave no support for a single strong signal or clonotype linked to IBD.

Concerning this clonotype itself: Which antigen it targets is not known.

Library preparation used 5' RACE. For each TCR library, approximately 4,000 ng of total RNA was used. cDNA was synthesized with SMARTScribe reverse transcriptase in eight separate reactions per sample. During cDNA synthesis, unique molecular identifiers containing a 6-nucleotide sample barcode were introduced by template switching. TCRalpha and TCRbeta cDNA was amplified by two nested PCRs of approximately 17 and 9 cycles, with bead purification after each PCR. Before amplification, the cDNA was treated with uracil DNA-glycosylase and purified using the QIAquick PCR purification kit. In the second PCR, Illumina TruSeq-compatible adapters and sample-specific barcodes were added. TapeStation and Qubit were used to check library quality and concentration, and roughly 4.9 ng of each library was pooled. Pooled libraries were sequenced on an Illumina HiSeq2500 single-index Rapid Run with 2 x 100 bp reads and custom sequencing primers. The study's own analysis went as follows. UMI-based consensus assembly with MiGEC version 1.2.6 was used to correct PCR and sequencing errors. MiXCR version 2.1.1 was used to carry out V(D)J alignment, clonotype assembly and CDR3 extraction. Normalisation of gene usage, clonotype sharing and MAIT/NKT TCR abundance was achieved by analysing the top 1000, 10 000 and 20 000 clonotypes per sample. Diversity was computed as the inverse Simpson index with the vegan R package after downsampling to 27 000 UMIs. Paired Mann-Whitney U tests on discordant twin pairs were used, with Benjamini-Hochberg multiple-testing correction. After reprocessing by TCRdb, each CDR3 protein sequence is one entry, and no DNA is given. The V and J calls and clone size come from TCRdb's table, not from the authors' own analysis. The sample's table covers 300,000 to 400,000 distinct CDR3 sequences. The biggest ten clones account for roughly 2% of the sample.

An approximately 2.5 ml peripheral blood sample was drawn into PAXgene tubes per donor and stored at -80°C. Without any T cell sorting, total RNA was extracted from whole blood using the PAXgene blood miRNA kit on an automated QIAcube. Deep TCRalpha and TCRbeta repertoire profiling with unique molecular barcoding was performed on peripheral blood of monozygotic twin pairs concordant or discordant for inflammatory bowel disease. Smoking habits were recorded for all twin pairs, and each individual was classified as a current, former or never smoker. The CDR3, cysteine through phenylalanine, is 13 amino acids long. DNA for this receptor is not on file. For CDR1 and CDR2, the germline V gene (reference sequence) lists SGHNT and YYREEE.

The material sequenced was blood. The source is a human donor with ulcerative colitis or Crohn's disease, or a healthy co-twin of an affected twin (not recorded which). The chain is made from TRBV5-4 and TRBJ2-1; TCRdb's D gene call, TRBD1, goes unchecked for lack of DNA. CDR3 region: CASSFPGGHEQFF.